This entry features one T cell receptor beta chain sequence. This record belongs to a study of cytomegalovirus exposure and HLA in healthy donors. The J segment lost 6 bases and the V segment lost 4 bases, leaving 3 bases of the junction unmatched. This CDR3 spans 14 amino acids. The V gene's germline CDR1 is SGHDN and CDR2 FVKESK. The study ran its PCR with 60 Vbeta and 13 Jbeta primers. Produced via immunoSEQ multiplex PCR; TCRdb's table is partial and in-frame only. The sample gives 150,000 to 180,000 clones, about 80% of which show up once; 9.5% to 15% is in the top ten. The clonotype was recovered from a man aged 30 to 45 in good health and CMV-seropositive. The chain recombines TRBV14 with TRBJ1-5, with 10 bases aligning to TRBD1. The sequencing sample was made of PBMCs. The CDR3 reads CASSRTGGFQPQHF. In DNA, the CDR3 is TGTGCCAGCAGCCGGACAGGGGGTTTTCAGCCCCAGCATTTT.